Below, 13 T cell receptor beta chains from the same sample are listed, as sequenced in a study of shared clonotypes between healthy human individuals. The table came from immunoSEQ multiplex PCR; TCRdb's copy has only in-frame clones and leaves some out. The table includes about 1 million clones, about 80% detected once. Source material: memory CD4+ T cells sorted from blood. Noted subset: CD45RA-negative fraction. The receptors were gathered from a man between 18 and 35 years old in good health.

In this sample, this clone turned up once. The V call is TRBV28, the J call TRBJ1-3; no clear D gene. Looked up from germline, CDR1 is MDHEN and CDR2 is SYDVKM. The V end lost 2 bases, the J end lost 0 bases, and 8 bases lay between the germline ends. CDR3 length equals 15 residues. The CDR3 bases are TGTGCCAGCAGTTTAGCTCGGATCTCTGGAAACACCATATATTTT. It is translated as CASSLARISGNTIYF.

The chain is built from TRBV4-2 and TRBJ2-2; D remains unclear. Trimming left V 0 bases short and J 6 bases short, with 11 bases between. The CDR3 sequence is 15 residues long. Germline assignment: CDR1 LGHNA and CDR2 YNFKEQ. CDR3 residues: CASSQEVLPPGELFF. The CDR3 region has the DNA TGTGCCAGCAGCCAAGAGGTCCTCCCCCCCGGGGAGCTGTTTTTT.

The V and J genes are TRBV13 and TRBJ2-7; D possibly corresponds to TRBD2 (5 bases). V shed 5 bases and J shed 1 base, with 12 bases lying between them. Per germline, CDR1 PRHDT and CDR2 FYEKMQ (reference sequence). The CDR3 totals 14 residues. CDR3 in DNA: TGTGCCAGCAGCGGCTCGGGGATATCCTACGAGCAGTACTTC. Encoded protein: CASSGSGISYEQYF.

The V call is TRBV28, the J call TRBJ1-2; D is undetermined. Germline V CDR1 and CDR2: MDHEN, SYDVKM. V was shortened by 3 bases and J by 6 bases, with 5 bases between the two germline ends. The CDR3 runs 11 residues. Written as DNA, the CDR3 is TGTGCCAGCAGTTTGAGAAATGGCTACACCTTC. Its translation is CASSLRNGYTF.

This clone was seen a few times. This chain uses TRBV9 with TRBJ2-3; TRBD2 agrees at 9 bases. Per germline, CDR1 SGDLS and CDR2 YYNGEE. This CDR3 contains 17 residues. The V gene end was trimmed by 1 base and the J gene end by 5 bases; junction bases not matched to a gene: 11. The CDR3 here is CASSVKGAGGPGDTQYF. For the CDR3, the DNA is TGTGCCAGCAGCGTAAAAGGGGCGGGAGGGCCAGGAGATACGCAGTATTTT.

The chain carries TRBV6-5 and TRBJ2-7; the match to TRBD1 covers 8 bases. Germline V gives CDR1 MNHEY, CDR2 SVGAGI. The CDR3 length is 15 residues. The J segment lost 2 bases and the V segment lost 4 bases, leaving 7 bases of the junction unmatched. The DNA of the CDR3 is TGTGCCAGCAGTTCACCCAGGACAGGGACCTACGAGCAGTACTTC. Translating it yields CASSSPRTGTYEQYF.

The V gene is TRBV5-4, the J gene TRBJ2-3, with a possible D match to TRBD2 (6 bases). The CDR3 covers 17 residues. Germline CDR1 SGHNT, CDR2 YYREEE (reference sequence). Trimming cost V 4 bases and J 0 bases, with 18 bases left between them. CDR3 coding DNA: TGTGCCAGCAGCCCCCGCGGGACTGGACCTAGCACAGATACGCAGTATTTT. Its protein product is CASSPRGTGPSTDTQYF.

This clone has a handful of counts. The chain recombines TRBV28 with TRBJ1-3; D remains unclear. The CDR3 length is 13 residues. V lost 8 bases and J lost 6, with 14 bases in between. CDR1 and CDR2 from the germline V gene are MDHEN and SYDVKM. CDR3 DNA sequence: TGTGCCAGCTCCCTGGGAGAGGTAAACACCATATATTTT. This gives the protein CASSLGEVNTIYF.

The V and J genes are TRBV28 and TRBJ2-1; no firm D call. Germline V gives CDR1 MDHEN, CDR2 SYDVKM. The CDR3 is made up of 16 amino acids. The V end lost 3 bases, the J end lost 0 bases, and 12 bases lay between the germline ends. CDR3 DNA sequence: TGTGCCAGCAGTTTTGCAGGATTGGGCTCCTACAATGAGCAGTTCTTC. This encodes CASSFAGLGSYNEQFF.

V gene TRBV7-2 combines with J gene TRBJ1-2, with D possibly being TRBD1 (6 bases). The CDR3 contains 15 residues. CDR1 SGHTA and CDR2 FQGNSA come from the germline V gene. V was trimmed by 1 base and J by 8 bases, leaving 17 bases between them. The CDR3 here is CASSLVQQGLSGYTF. CDR3 bases: TGTGCCAGCAGCTTAGTCCAACAGGGTTTGTCGGGCTACACCTTC.

The chain carries TRBV5-1 and TRBJ1-5; TRBD1 is a possible D gene (6 bases). The CDR3 extends over 16 amino acids. V was trimmed by 0 bases and J by 7 bases, leaving 17 bases between them. Germline V gives CDR1 SGHRS, CDR2 YFSETQ. The CDR3, as DNA: TGCGCCAGCAGCTTGGACGCGCAGGGGAGCGGACAGCCCCAGCATTTT. It specifies CASSLDAQGSGQPQHF.

This rearrangement joins TRBV4-1 to TRBJ2-7; 7 bases line up with TRBD1. The length of the CDR3 is 15 residues. Trimming removed 5 bases from V and 4 bases from J; junction bases left unmatched: 11. CDR1 MGHRA and CDR2 YSYEKL come from the germline V gene. CDR3 coding DNA: TGCGCCAGCAGCGTCCGGGACAGCGCTGAGTACGAGCAGTACTTC. Protein: CASSVRDSAEYEQYF.

In its sample, this clone was seen a few times. The J gene is TRBJ2-7, the V gene TRBV5-6; D possibly corresponds to TRBD2 (5 bases). Looked up from germline, CDR1 is SGHDT and CDR2 is YYEEEE. The CDR3 consists of 13 residues. V gave up 0 bases and J gave up 5 bases, with 9 bases separating them. The chain's CDR3 is CASSLGHGDEQYF. CDR3 nucleotide sequence: TGTGCCAGCAGCTTGGGTCACGGGGACGAGCAGTACTTC.